Below are 31 T cell receptor beta chains sequenced from a single sample in a study of T cells in Graves' hyperthyroidism and ophthalmopathy. It was RNA transcripts that yielded the amplified TCR beta CDR3 regions. First-round RT-PCR of the TCR CDR3 relied on the HTBI primer set. TCRdb fed the multiplex PCR reads into MiXCR, producing one record per CDR3 protein. Seen here are 500,000 to 600,000 distinct CDR3 sequences, about half observed once, and the top ten hold under 20%. Input material: peripheral blood or thyroid tissue (not recorded which). Source of these receptors: an adult woman with Graves' disease, either hyperthyroidism or ophthalmopathy (not recorded which).

The genes are TRBV10-3 and TRBJ1-1; D ambiguous. V lost 5 bases, J lost 0 bases, and 7 bases lay in between. Germline CDR1 and CDR2: ENHRY and SYGVKD. The CDR3 consists of 13 residues. The CDR3 here is CAISSLVNTEAFF. The CDR3 DNA reads TGTGCCATCAGTTCGTTGGTGAACACTGAAGCTTTCTTT.

The chain couples TRBV7-9 to TRBJ1-1; 7 bases map to TRBD1. Germline values: CDR1 SEHNR, CDR2 FQNEAQ (reference sequence). The CDR3 has 13 amino acids. Trimming cost V 10 bases and J 5 bases; bases outside gene matches: 10. As DNA, the CDR3 is TGTGCCACCGTTCGACAGGGAGGGACTGAAGCTTTCTTT. It encodes CATVRQGGTEAFF.

This clonotype was picked up many times. V is TRBV11-2 and J is TRBJ2-7; 9 positions match TRBD2. V shed 5 bases, J shed 4 bases, and the junction held 9 bases outside the gene matches. The V gene's germline CDR1 is SGHAT and CDR2 FQNNGV. The CDR3 is 15 residues long. CDR3 amino acids: CASSLWASGNYEQYF. The CDR3 DNA reads TGTGCCAGCAGCCTTTGGGCTAGCGGGAATTACGAGCAGTACTTC.

In regard to this clonotype: A much larger clone differs from this one at a single base, so this may be a read error. The rearrangement links TRBV6-6 to TRBJ1-3, with TRBD1 matching 7 bases. Germline CDR1 MNHNY, CDR2 SVGAGI (reference sequence). The CDR3 is made up of 17 amino acids. The CDR3 is CASGYSRRGPAGNTIYF. CDR3 nucleotide sequence: TGTGCCAGCGGTTACTCGAGGAGGGGGCCCGCTGGAAACACCATATATTTT.

The chain employs TRBV19 and TRBJ2-3; a possible D gene is TRBD2 (5 bases). The germline V gene encodes CDR1 LNHDA and CDR2 SQIVND (reference sequence). CDR3 length equals 15 residues. V shed 10 bases and J shed 6 bases, with 23 bases lying between them. CDR3 sequence reads: CATRSGGAAWDTQYF. The CDR3, as DNA: TGTGCCACCCGAAGCGGCGGCGCGGCCTGGGATACGCAGTATTTT.

Many counts were recorded for this clonotype. This CDR3 reads CATSVASGSMTGELFF. The DNA for the CDR3 is TGTGCCACCAGCGTGGCTAGCGGGAGTATGACCGGGGAGCTGTTTTTT. The chain combines TRBV15 with TRBJ2-2; TRBD2 agrees at 10 bases. Looked up from germline, CDR1 is LNHNV and CDR2 is YYDKDF (reference sequence). Losses at the gene ends were 5 bases for V and 5 bases for J; bases not matched to a gene: 8. CDR3 length: 16 residues.

The CDR3 here is CSVVSVEYEHF. Written as DNA, the CDR3 is TGCAGCGTTGTGTCGGTGGAGTACGAGCATTTT. This rearrangement joins TRBV29-1 to TRBJ1-5, with unresolved D. CDR3 size: 11 residues. V shed 4 bases and J shed 14 bases, with 15 bases lying between them. CDR1 and CDR2 from the germline V gene are SQVTM and ANQGSEA.

J is TRBJ2-3 and V is TRBV5-1; tentative D call: TRBD2 (5 bases). There are 13 residues in the CDR3. Between the trimmed V and J ends, which lost 2 bases and 5 bases, there was a span of 9 bases. Germline assignment: CDR1 SGHRS and CDR2 YFSETQ. The CDR3 loop reads CASSFGLEDTQYF. The CDR3 DNA sequence: TGCGCCAGCAGCTTTGGACTGGAAGATACGCAGTATTTT.

This chain links TRBV7-9 with TRBJ2-7, with D perhaps matching TRBD1 or TRBD2 (5 bases each). CDR1 SEHNR and CDR2 FQNEAQ come from the germline V gene (reference sequence). V was trimmed by 8 bases and J by 5 bases, leaving 16 bases between them. There are 13 residues in the CDR3. Here the CDR3 reads CASWGLGVNEQYF. The DNA for the CDR3 is TGTGCCAGCTGGGGGTTGGGCGTAAACGAGCAGTACTTC.

This clonotype was detected many times. The chain links TRBV6-6 to TRBJ1-1, with a possible D match to TRBD1 (5 bases). This CDR3 comprises 14 residues. Germline V gene data show CDR1 as MNHNY and CDR2 as SVGAGI (reference sequence). Trimming pared 4 bases from V and 5 bases from J, leaving 14 bases between. The CDR3 nucleotides read TGTGCCAGCAGTTCTTCCACCAGGGTGACTGAAGCTTTCTTT. Protein: CASSSSTRVTEAFF.

V is TRBV11-2 and J is TRBJ1-6; 7 nucleotides match TRBD1. The CDR3 covers 15 residues. Germline loops: CDR1 SGHAT, CDR2 FQNNGV. The V segment lost 5 bases and the J segment 10 bases; nucleotides outside the gene matches: 11. The CDR3 sequence: CASSPQGGAGSPLHF. The CDR3 DNA follows: TGTGCCAGCAGCCCCCAGGGGGGGGCAGGATCACCCCTCCACTTT.

This rearrangement joins TRBV7-8 to TRBJ1-5, with D possibly TRBD1 on 5 matching bases. CDR3 length: 13 residues. The germline CDR1 and CDR2 sequences are SGHVS and FQNEAQ. Trimming left V 5 bases short and J 14 bases short, with 19 bases between. DNA of the CDR3: TGTGCCAGCAGCGTCGAGCGGGGCCTCGGCGAGCATTTT. Amino acids: CASSVERGLGEHF. The full variable domain, its missing parts supplied by reference TRBV7-8 and TRBJ1-5, is GAGVSQSPRYKVAKRGQDVALRCDPISGHVSLFWYQQALGQGPEFLTYFQNEAQLDKSGLPSDRFFAERPEGSVSTLKIQRTQQEDSAVYLCASSVERGLGEHFGDGTRLSIL.

The chain links TRBV10-2 to TRBJ1-1, with D possibly being TRBD1 (5 bases). The CDR3 contains 12 residues. V was shortened by 6 bases and J by 3 bases, with 8 bases between the two germline ends. Per the germline V gene, CDR1 is WSHSY and CDR2 is SAAADI. CDR3 residues: CASRLRDTEAFF. CDR3 bases: TGCGCCAGCAGGCTCAGGGACACTGAAGCTTTCTTT.

This clonotype has more than one count but fewer than ten. The rearrangement links TRBV25-1 to TRBJ1-1, with 7 nucleotides matching TRBD1. Germline lookup yields CDR1 MGHDK and CDR2 SYGVNS. The CDR3 spans 14 residues. J gave up 6 bases and V 6 bases, and 10 bases lay outside the gene matches. The CDR3 protein is CASRQTGRAAEAFF. CDR3 nucleotides: TGTGCCAGCAGACAGACAGGGAGGGCGGCTGAAGCTTTCTTT.

This clonotype was detected ten times or more. The chain recombines TRBV20-1 with TRBJ1-2; maybe TRBD1 (5 bases). The CDR3 sequence is 13 residues long. The germline V and J ends were trimmed by 3 bases and 5 bases, with 13 bases remaining between them. CDR1 is DFQATT, CDR2 SNEGSKA, per germline (reference sequence). The CDR3 protein is CSARVRQPYGYTF. CDR3 nucleotide sequence: TGCAGTGCTAGGGTGAGACAGCCTTATGGCTACACCTTC.

The sample holds one count of this clonotype. The chain couples TRBV7-8 to TRBJ2-7; TRBD2 matches at 7 bases. Germline V lookup: CDR1 SGHVS, CDR2 FQNEAQ. The CDR3 is 17 amino acids. Trimming cost V 3 bases and J 3 bases; bases outside gene matches: 14. The CDR3 DNA reads TGTGCCAGCAGCTTGTCCGAGTCGCGGGAGATGCACTACGAGCAGTACTTC. As protein: CASSLSESREMHYEQYF.

This clonotype occurred a few times. The CDR3 loop reads CATSKQNQPQHF. CDR3 DNA sequence: TGTGCCACCAGCAAACAGAATCAGCCCCAGCATTTT. The chain couples TRBV15 to TRBJ1-5, with no clear D. Germline lookup yields CDR1 LNHNV and CDR2 YYDKDF (reference sequence). V shed 4 bases and J shed 4 bases, with 5 bases lying between them. The CDR3 extends over 12 amino acids.

The chain has TRBV10-3 and TRBJ1-2, with a weak D call TRBD1 (5 bases). The ends were cut back, 5 bases at V and 5 bases at J, with 15 bases in the middle. CDR1 ENHRY and CDR2 SYGVKD come from the germline V gene. The CDR3 totals 14 residues. This CDR3 reads CAISSGSPTYGYTF. The CDR3 nucleotides are TGTGCCATCAGTTCAGGGTCCCCCACTTATGGCTACACCTTC.

This clonotype was recorded at least ten times. The chain joins TRBV19 to TRBJ1-2, with TRBD1 matching 7 bases. After removal of 5 bases from V and 4 bases from J, the junction contained 4 bases not matched to a gene. CDR1 LNHDA and CDR2 SQIVND come from the germline V gene (reference sequence). This CDR3 has 13 residues. The CDR3 here is CASSSGGFYGYTF. As DNA, the CDR3 is TGTGCCAGTAGTTCAGGGGGTTTCTATGGCTACACCTTC.

The CDR3 sequence: CASSVEPGLSGANVLTF. CDR3 nucleotides: TGCGCCAGCAGCGTCGAACCGGGCCTATCCGGGGCCAACGTCCTGACTTTC. The chain is built from TRBV5-1 and TRBJ2-6; no clear D gene. V lost 4 bases to trimming and J lost 4 bases, with 18 bases between them. The CDR3 totals 17 residues. Germline CDR1 is SGHRS and CDR2 is YFSETQ.

The chain joins TRBV7-9 to TRBJ2-7, with D possibly matching TRBD2 (5 bases). This CDR3 spans 13 amino acids. Germline V gene lookup returns CDR1 SEHNR and CDR2 FQNEAQ (reference sequence). Trimming took off 2 bases at V and 6 bases at J, with 11 bases between the two ends. This CDR3 reads CASSLRESGEQYF. The CDR3 nucleotides read TGTGCCAGCAGCTTAAGGGAGTCGGGCGAGCAGTACTTC. The full variable domain, with the rest looked up from reference TRBV7-9 and TRBJ2-7, is DTGVSQNPRHKITKRGQNVTFRCDPISEHNRLYWYRQTLGQGPEFLTYFQNEAQLEKSRLLSDRFSAERPKGSFSTLEIQRTEQGDSAMYLCASSLRESGEQYFGPGTRLTVT.

The chain has TRBV15 and TRBJ2-5; the match to TRBD2 covers 13 bases. There are 16 residues in the CDR3. The ends lost 3 bases at V and 4 bases at J; junction bases unmatched: 5. Germline V gene lookup returns CDR1 LNHNV and CDR2 YYDKDF (reference sequence). CDR3 protein: CATSSRLAGGGETQYF. The CDR3 DNA reads TGTGCCACCAGCAGTCGACTAGCGGGAGGAGGAGAGACCCAGTACTTC.

This clonotype was observed once. The chain combines TRBV7-2 with TRBJ2-7, with D perhaps TRBD1 (6 bases). From germline, CDR1 is SGHTA and CDR2 FQGNSA. Trimming took off 5 bases at V and 4 bases at J, with 12 bases between the two ends. This CDR3 spans 13 amino acids. CDR3 DNA: TGTGCCAGCAGCAAATCACAGGGATACGAGCAGTACTTC. It specifies CASSKSQGYEQYF.

There are many counts of this clonotype. The chain employs TRBV3-1 and TRBJ2-7; 9 bases align to TRBD2. V was pared by 4 bases and J by 2 bases, with 6 bases of the junction left unmatched. The CDR3 is made up of 15 amino acids. In germline, CDR1 is LGHDT, CDR2 YNNKEL (reference sequence). CDR3 amino acids: CASSPLAGYTYEQYF. For the CDR3, the DNA is TGTGCCAGCAGCCCCCTAGCGGGATATACCTACGAGCAGTACTTC.

This clonotype was seen a few times. The V call is TRBV28, the J call TRBJ1-1; unclear D gene. The CDR3 totals 14 residues. Trimming left V 6 bases short and J 0 bases short, with 11 bases between. CDR1 MDHEN and CDR2 SYDVKM come from the germline V gene. The CDR3 nucleotides are TGTGCCAGCAGACCGACTCAGATGAACACTGAAGCTTTCTTT. Its translation: CASRPTQMNTEAFF.

The chain joins TRBV10-3 to TRBJ2-7; D not resolved. V gave up 3 bases and J gave up 3 bases, with 12 bases separating them. CDR3 size: 14 residues. Germline V CDR1 and CDR2: ENHRY, SYGVKD. In nucleotides, the CDR3 is TGTGCCATCAGTGATTTTCCGAGGATCTACGAGCAGTACTTC. The encoded protein is CAISDFPRIYEQYF.

This rearrangement joins TRBV15 to TRBJ2-7, with 13 bases fitting TRBD2. The CDR3 runs to 19 residues. The germline V gene has CDR1 LNHNV and CDR2 YYDKDF (reference sequence). V gave up 0 bases and J gave up 6 bases; unmatched junction bases: 14. The DNA for the CDR3 is TGTGCCACCAGCAGAGACCTCCAGACTAGCGGGAGGCTTTTCGCCGAGCAGTACTTC. Its protein is CATSRDLQTSGRLFAEQYF.

J is TRBJ2-1 and V is TRBV7-2, with TRBD2 identical over 7 bases. V lost 2 bases, J lost 8 bases, and 12 bases stayed unmatched. The CDR3 extends over 16 amino acids. The germline V gene encodes CDR1 SGHTA and CDR2 FQGNSA. The CDR3 sequence: CASSLLRPAGMDEQFF. CDR3 sequence (DNA): TGTGCCAGCAGCTTACTCCGTCCAGCGGGGATGGATGAGCAGTTCTTC. Full variable domain (remainder filled in from reference TRBV7-2 and TRBJ2-1): GAGVSQSPSNKVTEKGKDVELRCDPISGHTALYWYRQSLGQGLEFLIYFQGNSAPDKSGLPSDRFSAERTGGSVSTLTIQRTQQEDSAVYLCASSLLRPAGMDEQFFGPGTRLTVL.

This sequence joins TRBV9 and TRBJ2-7; tentatively, D is TRBD2 (5 bases). From germline, CDR1 is SGDLS and CDR2 YYNGEE. This CDR3 contains 12 residues. The V end was cut by 3 bases, the J end by 7 bases, with 11 bases between. CDR3 in amino acids: CASSGSEREQYF. Written as DNA, the CDR3 is TGTGCCAGCAGCGGATCAGAGCGGGAGCAGTACTTC.

This chain links TRBV13 with TRBJ2-5, with 7 bases matching TRBD1. With 7 bases clipped from V and 9 bases from J, the junction kept 2 bases outside the gene matches. This CDR3 is 10 amino acids long. Germline assignment: CDR1 PRHDT and CDR2 FYEKMQ (reference sequence). This chain's CDR3 is CASNDRAQYF. DNA of the CDR3: TGTGCCAGCAACGACAGGGCCCAGTACTTC.

This clonotype has a count of ten or more. The gene calls are TRBV5-1 and TRBJ2-7, with 8 bases aligning to TRBD2. V lost 5 bases to trimming and J lost 6 bases; unmatched junction nucleotides: 7. This CDR3 is 13 amino acids long. The germline gives CDR1 SGHRS, CDR2 YFSETQ. The CDR3 here is CASRAGEVGEQYF. CDR3 DNA sequence: TGCGCCAGCAGAGCGGGAGAAGTAGGCGAGCAGTACTTC.